What follows are 3 T cell receptor beta chains derived from one specimen sequenced in a study of cytomegalovirus exposure and HLA in healthy donors (dated by TCRdb to between 2016 and 2019). Libraries were made using the immunoSEQ multiplex PCR assay. Entries here come from immuneACCESS through TCRdb and include only in-frame sequences with V and J called. Some clones fail to appear in such tables; in the studies checked, an unresolved V gene covers under half of the shortfall, and the cause of the remainder is unknown. The table for this sample lists about 160,000 clones; roughly 91% of them were counted only once. The biggest ten clones account for 2.5% to 3% of the sample. Input material: PBMCs. Receptor source: a young man in good health and CMV-seronegative.

This sequence joins TRBV27 and TRBJ1-2, with a tentative D call TRBD1 (5 bases). Trimming removed 3 bases from V and 4 bases from J, with 15 bases in between. The CDR3 is made up of 15 amino acids. Germline-derived CDR1 and CDR2 are MNHEY and SMNVEV (reference sequence). DNA for the CDR3: TGTGCCAGCAGTTTTTCTCAGGGACTGGGCTATGGCTACACCTTC. This sequence encodes CASSFSQGLGYGYTF.

This chain uses TRBV19 with TRBJ1-1; D gene unclear. The ends were cut back, 0 bases at V and 5 bases at J, with 19 bases in the middle. Germline CDR1 and CDR2: LNHDA and SQIVND (reference sequence). This CDR3 contains 17 residues. CDR3 sequence: CASSIEEFAGLETEAFF. Here the CDR3 DNA reads TGTGCCAGTAGTATAGAAGAATTCGCGGGATTGGAAACTGAAGCTTTCTTT.

A note on this clone: At one boundary the junction diverges from the germline segment, which might be a read error. The gene calls are TRBV6-1 and TRBJ1-4, with D possibly being TRBD1 (6 bases). The CDR3 runs to 14 residues. From germline, CDR1 is MNHNS and CDR2 SASEGT. CDR3 nucleotide sequence: TGTGCCAGCAGCGAAGGGGGGCGGCCTGAAAAACTGTTTTTT. Protein sequence: CASSEGGRPEKLFF.